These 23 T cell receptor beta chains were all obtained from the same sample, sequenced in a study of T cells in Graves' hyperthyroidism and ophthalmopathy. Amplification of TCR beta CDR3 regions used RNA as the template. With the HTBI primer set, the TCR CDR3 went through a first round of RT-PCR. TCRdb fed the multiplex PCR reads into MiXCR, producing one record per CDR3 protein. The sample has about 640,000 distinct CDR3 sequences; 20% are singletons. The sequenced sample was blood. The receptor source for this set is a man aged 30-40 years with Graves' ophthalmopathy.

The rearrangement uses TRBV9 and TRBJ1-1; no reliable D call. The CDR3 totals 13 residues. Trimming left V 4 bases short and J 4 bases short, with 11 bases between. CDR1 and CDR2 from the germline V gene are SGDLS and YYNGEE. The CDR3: CASSPVRSTEAFF. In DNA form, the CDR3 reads TGTGCCAGCAGCCCCGTCAGGAGCACTGAAGCTTTCTTT. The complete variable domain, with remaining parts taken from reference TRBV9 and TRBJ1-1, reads DSGVTQTPKHLITATGQRVTLRCSPRSGDLSVYWYQQSLDQGLQFLIQYYNGEERAKGNILERFSAQQFPDLHSELNLSSLELGDSALYFCASSPVRSTEAFFGQGTRLTVV.

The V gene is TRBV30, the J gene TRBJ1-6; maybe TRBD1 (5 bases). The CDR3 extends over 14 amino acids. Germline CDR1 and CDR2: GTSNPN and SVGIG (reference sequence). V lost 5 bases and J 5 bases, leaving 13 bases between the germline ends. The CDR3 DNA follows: TGTGCCTGGGAGACGGGACGGCATAATTCACCCCTCCACTTT. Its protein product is CAWETGRHNSPLHF.

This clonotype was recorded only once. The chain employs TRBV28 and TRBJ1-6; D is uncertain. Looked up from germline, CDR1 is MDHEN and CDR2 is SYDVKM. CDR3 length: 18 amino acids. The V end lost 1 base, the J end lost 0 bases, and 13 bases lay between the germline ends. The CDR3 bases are TGTGCCAGCAGTTTATCCTCGAAGTTGAGCTCCTATAATTCACCCCTCCACTTT. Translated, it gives CASSLSSKLSSYNSPLHF.

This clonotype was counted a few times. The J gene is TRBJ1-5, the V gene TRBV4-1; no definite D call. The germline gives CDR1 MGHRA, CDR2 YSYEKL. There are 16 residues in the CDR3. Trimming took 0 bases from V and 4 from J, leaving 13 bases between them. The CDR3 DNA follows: TGCGCCAGCAGCCAAGATCTGACACCCGAGAATCAGCCCCAGCATTTT. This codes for CASSQDLTPENQPQHF.

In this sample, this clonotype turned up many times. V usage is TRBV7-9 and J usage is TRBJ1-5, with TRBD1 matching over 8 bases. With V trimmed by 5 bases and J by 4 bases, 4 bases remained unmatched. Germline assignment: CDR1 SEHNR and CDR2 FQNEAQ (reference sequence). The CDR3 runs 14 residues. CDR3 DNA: TGTGCCAGCAGCGCACAGGGGGGGAATCAGCCCCAGCATTTT. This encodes CASSAQGGNQPQHF. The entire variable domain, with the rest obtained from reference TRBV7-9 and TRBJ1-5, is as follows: DTGVSQNPRHKITKRGQNVTFRCDPISEHNRLYWYRQTLGQGPEFLTYFQNEAQLEKSRLLSDRFSAERPKGSFSTLEIQRTEQGDSAMYLCASSAQGGNQPQHFGDGTRLSIL.

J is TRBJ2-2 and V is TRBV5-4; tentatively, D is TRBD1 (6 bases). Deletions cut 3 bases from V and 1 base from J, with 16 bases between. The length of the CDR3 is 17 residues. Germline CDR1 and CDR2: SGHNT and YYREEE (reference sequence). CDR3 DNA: TGTGCCAGCAGCTCCCACAGGGTGACGGAGAACACCGGGGAGCTGTTTTTT. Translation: CASSSHRVTENTGELFF.

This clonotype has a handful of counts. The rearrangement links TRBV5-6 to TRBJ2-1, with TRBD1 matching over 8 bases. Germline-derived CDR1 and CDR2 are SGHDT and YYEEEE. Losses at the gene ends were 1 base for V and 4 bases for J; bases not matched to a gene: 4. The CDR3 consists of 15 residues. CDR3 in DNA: TGTGCCAGCAGCTTGTCCAGGGGGCAGTACAATGAGCAGTTCTTC. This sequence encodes CASSLSRGQYNEQFF.

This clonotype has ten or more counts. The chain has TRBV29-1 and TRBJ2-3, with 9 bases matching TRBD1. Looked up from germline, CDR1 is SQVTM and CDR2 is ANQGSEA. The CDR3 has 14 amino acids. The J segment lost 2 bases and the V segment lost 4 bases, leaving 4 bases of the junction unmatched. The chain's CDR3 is CSVVGQGNTDTQYF. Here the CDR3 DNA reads TGCAGCGTTGTGGGACAGGGAAACACAGATACGCAGTATTTT.

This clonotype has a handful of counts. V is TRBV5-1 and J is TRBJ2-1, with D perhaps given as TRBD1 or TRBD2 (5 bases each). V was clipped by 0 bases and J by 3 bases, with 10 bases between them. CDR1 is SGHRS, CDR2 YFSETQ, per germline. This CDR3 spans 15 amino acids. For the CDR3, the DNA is TGCGCCAGCAGCTTGGGAGAGGGACGCTACAATGAGCAGTTCTTC. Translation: CASSLGEGRYNEQFF.

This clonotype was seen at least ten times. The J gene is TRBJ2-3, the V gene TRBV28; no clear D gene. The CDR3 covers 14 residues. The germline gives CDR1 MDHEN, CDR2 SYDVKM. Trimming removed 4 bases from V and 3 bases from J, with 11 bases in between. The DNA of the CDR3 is TGTGCCAGCAGTTCCCTTTTAGTGACAGATACGCAGTATTTT. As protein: CASSSLLVTDTQYF.

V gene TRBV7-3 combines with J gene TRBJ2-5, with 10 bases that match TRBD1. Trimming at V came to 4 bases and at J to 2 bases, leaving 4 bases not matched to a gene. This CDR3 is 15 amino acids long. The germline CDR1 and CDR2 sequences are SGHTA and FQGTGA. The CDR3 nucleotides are TGTGCCAGCAGCTCGGGACAGGGGAGACAAGAGACCCAGTACTTC. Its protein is CASSSGQGRQETQYF.

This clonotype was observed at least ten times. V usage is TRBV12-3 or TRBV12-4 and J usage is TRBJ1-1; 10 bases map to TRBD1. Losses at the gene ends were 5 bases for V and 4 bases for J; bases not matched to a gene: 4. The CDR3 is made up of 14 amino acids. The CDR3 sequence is CASSARTGGTEAFF. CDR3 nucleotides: TGTGCCAGCAGTGCTAGGACAGGGGGCACTGAAGCTTTCTTT.

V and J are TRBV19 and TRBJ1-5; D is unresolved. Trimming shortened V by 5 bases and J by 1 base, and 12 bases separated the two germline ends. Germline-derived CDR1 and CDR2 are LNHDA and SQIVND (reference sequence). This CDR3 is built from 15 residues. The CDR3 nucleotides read TGTGCCAGTAGTTTACTTGGGCTGAGCAATCAGCCCCAGCATTTT. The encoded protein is CASSLLGLSNQPQHF.

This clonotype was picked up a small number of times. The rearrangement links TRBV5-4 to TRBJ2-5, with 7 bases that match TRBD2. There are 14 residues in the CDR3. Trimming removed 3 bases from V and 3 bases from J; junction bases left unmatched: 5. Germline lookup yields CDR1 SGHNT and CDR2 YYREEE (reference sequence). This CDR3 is CASSWREREETQYF. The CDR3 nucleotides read TGTGCCAGCAGCTGGCGGGAGAGGGAAGAGACCCAGTACTTC.

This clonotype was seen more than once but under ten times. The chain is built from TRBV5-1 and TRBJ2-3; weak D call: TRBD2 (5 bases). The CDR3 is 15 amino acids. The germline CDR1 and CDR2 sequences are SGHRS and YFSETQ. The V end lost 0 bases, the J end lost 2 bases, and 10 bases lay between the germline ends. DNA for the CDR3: TGCGCCAGCAGCTTGGCAACGGGGATCACAGATACGCAGTATTTT. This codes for CASSLATGITDTQYF.

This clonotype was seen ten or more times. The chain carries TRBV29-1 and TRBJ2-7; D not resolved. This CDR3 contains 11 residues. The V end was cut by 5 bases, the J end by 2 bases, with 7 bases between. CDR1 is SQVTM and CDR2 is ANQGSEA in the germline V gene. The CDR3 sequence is CSVLGPYEQYF. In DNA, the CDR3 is TGCAGCGTTCTTGGGCCCTACGAGCAGTACTTC.

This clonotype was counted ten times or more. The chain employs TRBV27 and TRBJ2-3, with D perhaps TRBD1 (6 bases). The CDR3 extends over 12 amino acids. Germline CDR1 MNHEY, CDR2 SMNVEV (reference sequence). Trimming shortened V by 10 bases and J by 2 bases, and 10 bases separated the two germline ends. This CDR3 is CAIRGSTDTQYF. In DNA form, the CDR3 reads TGTGCCATCAGGGGCTCCACAGATACGCAGTATTTT.

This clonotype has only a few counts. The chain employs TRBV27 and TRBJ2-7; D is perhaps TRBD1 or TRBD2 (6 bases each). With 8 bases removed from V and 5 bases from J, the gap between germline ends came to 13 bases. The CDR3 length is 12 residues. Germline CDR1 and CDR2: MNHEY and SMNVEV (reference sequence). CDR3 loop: CASGGLGDEQYF. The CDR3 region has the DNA TGTGCCAGCGGGGGGCTAGGGGACGAGCAGTACTTC.

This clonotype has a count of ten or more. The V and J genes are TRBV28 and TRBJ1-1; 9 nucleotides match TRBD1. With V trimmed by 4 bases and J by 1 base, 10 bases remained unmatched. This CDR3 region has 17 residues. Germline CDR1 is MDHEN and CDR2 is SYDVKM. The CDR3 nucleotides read TGTGCCAGCAGTTACTATGGACAGGGGTCGGGGAACACTGAAGCTTTCTTT. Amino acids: CASSYYGQGSGNTEAFF.

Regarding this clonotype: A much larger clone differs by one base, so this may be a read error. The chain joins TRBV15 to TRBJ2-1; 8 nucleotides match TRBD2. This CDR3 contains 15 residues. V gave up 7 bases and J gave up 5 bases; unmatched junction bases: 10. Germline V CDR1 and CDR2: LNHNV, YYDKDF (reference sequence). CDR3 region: CATNSGRAPDNEQFF. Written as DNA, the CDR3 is TGTGCCACCAACTCCGGGAGGGCCCCGGACAATGAGCAGTTCTTC.

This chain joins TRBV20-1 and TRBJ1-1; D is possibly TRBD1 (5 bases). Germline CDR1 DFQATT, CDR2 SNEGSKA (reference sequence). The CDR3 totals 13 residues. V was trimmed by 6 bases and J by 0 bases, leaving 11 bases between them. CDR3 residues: CSATRGMNTEAFF. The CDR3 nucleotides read TGCAGTGCCACAAGGGGTATGAACACTGAAGCTTTCTTT.

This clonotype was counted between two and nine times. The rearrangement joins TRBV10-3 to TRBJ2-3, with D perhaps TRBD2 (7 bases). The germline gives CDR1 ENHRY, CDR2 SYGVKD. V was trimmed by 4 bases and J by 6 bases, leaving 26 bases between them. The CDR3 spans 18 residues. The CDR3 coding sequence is TGTGCCATCAGTGCCAGGACAGAATCCGCGGGAGCGGGGGATACGCAGTATTTT. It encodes CAISARTESAGAGDTQYF.

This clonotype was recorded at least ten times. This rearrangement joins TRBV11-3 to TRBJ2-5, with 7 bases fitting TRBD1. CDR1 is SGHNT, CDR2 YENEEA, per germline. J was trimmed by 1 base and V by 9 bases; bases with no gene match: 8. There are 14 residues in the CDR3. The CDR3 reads CASSPGQTQETQYF. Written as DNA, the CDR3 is TGTGCCAGTTCCCCGGGACAGACCCAAGAGACCCAGTACTTC.